Shown below are 16 T cell receptor beta chains from a single sample sequenced in a study of human T cells and chemical hapten exposure. TCRdb analysed the RACE reads with MiXCR anew, one entry per CDR3 protein. This sample has 95,000 or so distinct CDR3 sequences, with approximately 10% found just once. Time point of the sample: patch test 2, 6 weeks after DPC sensitization. Treatment here: therapeutic diphenylcyclopropenone sensitization with weekly scalp DPC. The material sequenced was whole blood, taken in connection with sensitization to the hapten diphenylcyclopropenone (DPC). The receptors stem from a woman between 40 and 50 years old with alopecia areata. Some clones in this sample may be carry-over from other donors' samples.

The chain links TRBV5-4 to TRBJ1-2; D unclear. CDR1 SGHNT and CDR2 YYREEE come from the germline V gene (reference sequence). Between the trimmed V and J ends, which lost 4 bases and 1 base, there was a span of 8 bases. The CDR3 has 13 amino acids. As DNA, the CDR3 is TGTGCCAGCAGCCACGACCGTAACTATGGCTACACCTTC. Translated: CASSHDRNYGYTF. Full variable domain (rest looked up from reference TRBV5-4 and TRBJ1-2): ETGVTQSPTHLIKTRGQQVTLRCSSQSGHNTVSWYQQALGQGPQFIFQYYREEENGRGNFPPRFSGLQFPNYSSELNVNALELDDSALYLCASSHDRNYGYTFGSGTRLTVV.

The chain links TRBV20-1 to TRBJ2-7; the D gene could be TRBD1 or TRBD2 (5 bases each). Germline CDR1 DFQATT, CDR2 SNEGSKA (reference sequence). The CDR3 runs 12 residues. Deletions cut 5 bases from V and 8 bases from J, with 16 bases between. The CDR3 DNA is TGCAGTGCTGGGGCACGAGGGTTACAGCAGTACTTC. Its translation: CSAGARGLQQYF.

This clonotype was seen ten or more times. This chain uses TRBV12-3 or TRBV12-4 with TRBJ1-1; 7 bases fit TRBD1. With 5 bases clipped from V and 1 base from J, the junction kept 4 bases outside the gene matches. The CDR3 consists of 14 residues. CDR3 sequence (DNA): TGTGCCAGCAGTCCCGGACAGGCGAACACTGAAGCTTTCTTT. This encodes CASSPGQANTEAFF.

This chain joins TRBV7-8 and TRBJ1-2; weak D call: TRBD1 (5 bases). CDR3 size: 14 residues. From germline, CDR1 is SGHVS and CDR2 FQNEAQ. Trimming took off 3 bases at V and 2 bases at J, with 10 bases between the two ends. The CDR3 DNA is TGTGCCAGCAGCTTCAACAGGAAGAACTATGGCTACACCTTC. Residues: CASSFNRKNYGYTF.

This clonotype was detected only a few times. This chain links TRBV6-2 or TRBV6-3 with TRBJ2-2; D might be TRBD1 or TRBD2, each matching 5 bases. Germline V gene data show CDR1 as MNHEY and CDR2 as SVGEGT. This CDR3 is 15 amino acids long. Trimming took 2 bases from V and 0 from J, leaving 7 bases between them. CDR3 residues: CASSYPGPNTGELFF. In DNA, the CDR3 is TGTGCCAGCAGTTACCCGGGGCCGAACACCGGGGAGCTGTTTTTT.

This clonotype was seen a single time. This sequence joins TRBV7-2 and TRBJ2-1; perhaps D is TRBD1 or TRBD2 (5 bases each). The CDR3 consists of 12 residues. The germline CDR1 and CDR2 sequences are SGHTA and FQGNSA. Trimming pared 7 bases from V and 10 bases from J, leaving 14 bases between. The CDR3, as DNA: TGTGCCAGCAACCCCCTTGGGGACGAGCAGTTCTTC. It encodes CASNPLGDEQFF. Full variable domain (remainder filled in from reference TRBV7-2 and TRBJ2-1): GAGVSQSPSNKVTEKGKDVELRCDPISGHTALYWYRQSLGQGLEFLIYFQGNSAPDKSGLPSDRFSAERTGGSVSTLTIQRTQQEDSAVYLCASNPLGDEQFFGPGTRLTVL.

On this clonotype: The germline gene is not matched at one end of the junction; a read error may be the cause. The chain links TRBV15 to TRBJ1-1; D call uncertain. The CDR3 sequence is 13 residues long. Germline V CDR1 and CDR2: LNHNV, YYDKDF (reference sequence). CDR3 bases: TGTGCCACCAGCAGGACCACGAACACTGAAGCTTCCTTT. This gives the protein CATSRTTNTEASF.

The V call is TRBV2, the J call TRBJ1-5; unclear D gene. Germline CDR1 SNHLY, CDR2 FYNNEI. The CDR3 is 13 residues long. Deletions cut 3 bases from V and 4 bases from J, with 7 bases between. The CDR3 DNA is TGTGCCAGCAGTGAGTCGGGTAATCAGCCCCAGCATTTT. This codes for CASSESGNQPQHF.

This clonotype was found many times. The V call is TRBV7-9, the J call TRBJ1-1; 9 bases are shared with TRBD1. With 6 bases clipped from V and 1 base from J, the junction kept 12 bases outside the gene matches. Germline V lookup: CDR1 SEHNR, CDR2 FQNEAQ (reference sequence). CDR3 length: 17 residues. CDR3 region: CASRSDRGSFRNTEAFF. DNA for the CDR3: TGTGCCAGCAGGTCAGACAGGGGGTCGTTTCGGAACACTGAAGCTTTCTTT.

This clonotype was counted only a few times. The rearrangement joins TRBV20-1 to TRBJ2-7, with TRBD1 as a possible D gene (6 bases). This CDR3 spans 14 amino acids. V was pared by 6 bases and J by 2 bases, with 17 bases between. Per germline, CDR1 DFQATT and CDR2 SNEGSKA (reference sequence). In DNA, the CDR3 is TGCAGTGCCCTACCGTACCAGGGGCCCTACGAGCAGTACTTC. Protein sequence: CSALPYQGPYEQYF.

This clonotype has just a few counts. The chain employs TRBV6-6 and TRBJ2-1; no clear D. Trimming left V 7 bases short and J 8 bases short, with 12 bases between. This CDR3 is 12 amino acids long. Germline V lookup: CDR1 MNHNY, CDR2 SVGAGI (reference sequence). CDR3 sequence (DNA): TGTGCCAGCACCATGTTTCAGGATGAGCAGTTCTTC. This codes for CASTMFQDEQFF.

This clonotype has a count of ten or more. The chain has TRBV25-1 and TRBJ1-1, with D unclear. CDR3 length: 14 amino acids. CDR1 MGHDK and CDR2 SYGVNS come from the germline V gene. Trimming pared 2 bases from V and 6 bases from J, leaving 13 bases between. CDR3 loop: CASSERNRGPEAFF. CDR3 DNA: TGTGCCAGCAGTGAAAGAAACAGAGGGCCTGAAGCTTTCTTT.

V is TRBV5-6 and J is TRBJ2-7; 7 positions agree with TRBD1. The germline V gene encodes CDR1 SGHDT and CDR2 YYEEEE. Trimming took 2 bases from V and 0 from J; bases not matched to a gene: 8. The CDR3 has 16 amino acids. The CDR3 loop reads CASSLQGPTLSYEQYF. CDR3 in DNA: TGTGCCAGCAGCTTACAGGGGCCCACACTCTCCTACGAGCAGTACTTC.

The table lists this clonotype with a few counts. The CDR3 region is CASSERAGENFYEQYF. In nucleotides, the CDR3 is TGTGCCAGCAGCGAGAGAGCGGGAGAAAATTTCTACGAGCAGTACTTC. This chain uses TRBV9 with TRBJ2-7; 8 bases line up with TRBD2. The CDR3 has 16 residues. Trimming cost V 3 bases and J 3 bases; bases outside gene matches: 11. Germline CDR1 is SGDLS and CDR2 is YYNGEE. The complete variable domain, with remaining parts taken from reference TRBV9 and TRBJ2-7, reads DSGVTQTPKHLITATGQRVTLRCSPRSGDLSVYWYQQSLDQGLQFLIQYYNGEERAKGNILERFSAQQFPDLHSELNLSSLELGDSALYFCASSERAGENFYEQYFGPGTRLTVT.

The chain uses TRBV6-1 and TRBJ2-5; 7 positions agree with TRBD2. Losses at the gene ends were 4 bases for V and 4 bases for J; bases not matched to a gene: 12. CDR1 and CDR2 (germline): MNHNS, SASEGT. The CDR3 contains 16 residues. DNA of the CDR3: TGTGCCAGCAGTGCCGACCTGGGTGGGAGGGGAGAGACCCAGTACTTC. It yields the protein CASSADLGGRGETQYF.

The chain couples TRBV12-3 or TRBV12-4 to TRBJ1-5, with 9 positions matching TRBD1. J lost 7 bases, V lost 6 bases, and 4 bases had no gene match. The CDR3 has 13 residues. The DNA of the CDR3 is TGTGCCAGCAGACAGGGGGCGGGACAGCCCCAGCATTTT. It yields the protein CASRQGAGQPQHF.